This T cell receptor beta chain was captured by sequencing in a study of a mutant IDH1 vaccine in newly diagnosed glioma (dated by TCRdb to the early 2020s). Background on the whole study: Patients received eight vaccinations in weeks 1, 3, 5, 7, 11, 15, 19 and 23, corresponding to visits V03 through V10. Longitudinal TCRB deep sequencing was performed for roughly 25 treated patients wherever samples were available for exploratory analyses. Vaccination started 4-6 weeks after radiotherapy alone, or was given together with temozolomide cycles in the groups whose treatment included chemotherapy. Prior to enrollment, standard therapy consisting of radiotherapy alone, temozolomide alone, or radiochemotherapy with temozolomide had been administered to patients, with the combination being received by most patients. Peripheral blood samples were drawn at six visits, namely V03 (baseline), V05, V07, V10, V12 and V13. Of the approximately 29 treated patients, around 62% were male and roughly 40% were female, and a mean age of about 37 years was recorded.

Receptors were amplified or captured by the immunoSEQ multiplex PCR assay. Following the manufacturer's protocol, the hsTCRB Kit was used to amplify rearranged TCR beta chain sequences. Sequencing of TCRB libraries was carried out on an Illumina MiSeq. Per the source publication's procedure: The proprietary platform of the kit vendor was used for demultiplexing, trimming and gene mapping. TCRdb's version of the immuneACCESS table is confined to in-frame rearrangements and falls short of the full clone set. An unresolved V gene accounts for under half of the shortfall where checked; the remainder is of unknown origin. V and J calls and clone size come straight from that table; D and trimming were deduced from the DNA. The sample table records nearly 55,000 clones; approximately 82% of these occur just once. The ten biggest clones cover about 3.7% of the sample. A note on this clone: Its antigen is still unknown. No base quality information exists; no much larger clone differs at one position.

The time point tag for this specimen amounts to: week 5, during vaccination. Each vaccine dose was 300 ug of a 20-mer mutant IDH1 peptide in Montanide, given subcutaneously with topical imiquimod. The donors had newly diagnosed IDH1-mutant astrocytomas of WHO grade 3 or 4 that showed loss of nuclear ATRX. The samples were drawn from NOA16, a multicentre, single-arm, open-label phase I trial in Germany that tested a mutant IDH1 peptide vaccine in humans for the first time. Genomic DNA for TCRB sequencing was extracted from EDTA blood using the DNeasy Blood and Tissue Kit. The research as a whole found: Pseudoprogression appeared unrelated to alterations in the top peripheral T cell clonotypes detected by TCRB sequencing. Vaccine-induced immune responses across multiple MHC alleles were detected in 90% to 95% of patients. Availability determined which PBMC samples were chosen for TCRB deep sequencing. The authors stated that sample limitations prevented analyses of patient blood samples from being reproduced.

The CDR3, cysteine through phenylalanine, is 16 amino acids long. Here the CDR3 DNA is all that survives: 48 bases in frame from base 1. The germline V gene gives CDR1 as ENHRY and CDR2 as SYGVKD. Trimming leaves V shorter by 1 base and J shorter by 7 bases, with the junction holding 9 bases beyond the gene matches. The clonotype originates from a man younger than 45 with glioma. The specimen comprised PBMCs, sampled from a glioma patient whose treatment included an IDH1 peptide vaccine. The receptor chain draws on TRBV10-3 and TRBJ2-4, and TRBD2 matches 8 of the central bases. The CDR3 protein sequence reads: CAISEFIGGARNIQYF. Read as DNA, the sequence is TGTGCCATCAGTGAGTTCATCGGGGGGGCCAGGAACATTCAGTACTTC.